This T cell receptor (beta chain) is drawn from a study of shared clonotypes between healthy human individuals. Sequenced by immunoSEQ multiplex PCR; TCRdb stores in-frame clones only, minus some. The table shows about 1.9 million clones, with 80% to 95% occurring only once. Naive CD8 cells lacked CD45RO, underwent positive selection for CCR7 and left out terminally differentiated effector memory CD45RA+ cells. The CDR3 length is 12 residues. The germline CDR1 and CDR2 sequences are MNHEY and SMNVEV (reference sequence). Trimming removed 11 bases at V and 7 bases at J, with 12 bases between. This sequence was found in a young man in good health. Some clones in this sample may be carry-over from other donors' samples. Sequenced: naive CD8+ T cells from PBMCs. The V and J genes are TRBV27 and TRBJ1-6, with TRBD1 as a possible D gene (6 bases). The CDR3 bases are TGTGCCGTCTCAGGGGAAAATTCACCCCTCCACTTT. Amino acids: CAVSGENSPLHF.